The clone carrying this T cell receptor beta chain turned up a few times. TCRdb's table, derived via immunoSEQ multiplex PCR, lists solely in-frame clones and lacks some. The table records about 50,000 clones, around 94% of them present only once. The data originate from a study of T cell changes during pregnancy in multiple sclerosis. The CDR3 totals 15 residues. The clonotype comes from a female donor with multiple sclerosis, enrolled in a pregnancy study. The sequenced sample was CD4+ T cells from peripheral blood mononuclear cells, obtained before pregnancy. The chain employs TRBV21-1 and TRBJ2-7; the table's D call TRBD1 went unverified against the DNA. TRBV21-1 corresponds to a pseudogene. CDR3 sequence reads: CASSKANRVSYEQYF. CDR3 sequence (DNA): TGTGCCAGCAGCAAAGCGAACAGGGTTTCCTACGAGCAGTACTTC.